This T cell receptor beta chain was identified during a study of CD8 T cells in Susac syndrome. Study outcomes and limitations: Susac CD8+ clonal expansion peaked in TEMRA cells and active patients.

RNA in amounts of about 0.5 to 1 ug was reverse transcribed with random hexamers. Using its own MiXCR run on the immunoSEQ multiplex PCR reads, TCRdb lists one record per CDR3 protein. The sample shows 70,000 to 100,000 distinct CDR3 sequences, 90% to 97% of them seen only once. The V and J ends lost 4 bases and 7 bases respectively, with 14 bases between them. Germline assignment: CDR1 SGHTA and CDR2 FQGNSA. This CDR3 spans 13 amino acids. To note about this clonotype: The antigen is not known.

The rearrangement links TRBV7-2 to TRBJ2-7, with a possible D match to TRBD1 (6 bases). Sample: CD8+ T cells from PBMCs. The receptor was derived from a human donor with Susac syndrome. The CDR3 DNA follows: TGTGCCAGCAGCTCCCAACAGGGCGGAGAGCAGTACTTC. Translation gives CASSSQQGGEQYF. Using reference TRBV7-2 and TRBJ2-7 for the parts outside the CDR3, the full variable domain is GAGVSQSPSNKVTEKGKDVELRCDPISGHTALYWYRQSLGQGLEFLIYFQGNSAPDKSGLPSDRFSAERTGGSVSTLTIQRTQQEDSAVYLCASSSQQGGEQYFGPGTRLTVT.